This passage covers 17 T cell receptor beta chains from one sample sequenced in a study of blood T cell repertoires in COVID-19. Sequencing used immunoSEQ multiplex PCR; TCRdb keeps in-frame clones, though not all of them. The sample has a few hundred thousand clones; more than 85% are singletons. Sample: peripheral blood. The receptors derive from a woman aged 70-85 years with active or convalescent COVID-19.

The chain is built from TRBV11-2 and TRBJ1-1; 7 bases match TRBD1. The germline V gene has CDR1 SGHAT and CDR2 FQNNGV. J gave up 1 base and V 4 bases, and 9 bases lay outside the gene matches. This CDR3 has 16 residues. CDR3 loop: CASSSIGGGKNTEAFF. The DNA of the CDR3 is TGTGCCAGCAGCTCGATAGGGGGCGGTAAGAACACTGAAGCTTTCTTT.

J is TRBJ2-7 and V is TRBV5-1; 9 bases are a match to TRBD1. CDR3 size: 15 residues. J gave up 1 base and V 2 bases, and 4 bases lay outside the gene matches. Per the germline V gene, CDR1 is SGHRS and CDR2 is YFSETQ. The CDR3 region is CASSLGTGISYEQYF. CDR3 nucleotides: TGCGCCAGCAGCTTAGGGACAGGGATTTCCTACGAGCAGTACTTC.

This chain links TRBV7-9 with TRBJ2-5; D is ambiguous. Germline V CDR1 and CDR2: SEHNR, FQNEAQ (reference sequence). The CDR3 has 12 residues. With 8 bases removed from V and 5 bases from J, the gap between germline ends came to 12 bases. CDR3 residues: CASGDSWETQYF. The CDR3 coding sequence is TGTGCCAGCGGTGACTCTTGGGAGACCCAGTACTTC.

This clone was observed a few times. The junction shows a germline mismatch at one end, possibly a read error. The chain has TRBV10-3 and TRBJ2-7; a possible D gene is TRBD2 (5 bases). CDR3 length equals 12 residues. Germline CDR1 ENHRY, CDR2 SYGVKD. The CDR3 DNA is TGTGCCATCAGTGCGGAGGCCTTGAGCCCCGTCTTC. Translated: CAISAEALSPVF.

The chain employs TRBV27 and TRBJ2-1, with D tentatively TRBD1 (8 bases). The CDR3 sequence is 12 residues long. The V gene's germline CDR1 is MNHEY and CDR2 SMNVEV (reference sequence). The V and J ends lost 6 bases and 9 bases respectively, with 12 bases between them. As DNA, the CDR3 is TGTGCCAGCAGACAGGGGGAGGGTGAGCAGTTCTTC. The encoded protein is CASRQGEGEQFF.

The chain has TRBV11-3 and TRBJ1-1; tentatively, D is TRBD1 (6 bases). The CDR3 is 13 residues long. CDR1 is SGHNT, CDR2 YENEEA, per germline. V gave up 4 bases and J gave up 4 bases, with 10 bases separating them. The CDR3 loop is CASSYRTATEAFF. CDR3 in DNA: TGTGCCAGCAGCTACAGGACAGCCACTGAAGCTTTCTTT.

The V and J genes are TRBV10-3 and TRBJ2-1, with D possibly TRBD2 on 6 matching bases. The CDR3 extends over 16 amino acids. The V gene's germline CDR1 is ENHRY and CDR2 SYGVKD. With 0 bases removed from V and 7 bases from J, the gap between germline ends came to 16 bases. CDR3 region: CAISESTPGGWNEQFF. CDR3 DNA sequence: TGTGCCATCAGTGAGTCGACTCCTGGAGGGTGGAATGAGCAGTTCTTC.

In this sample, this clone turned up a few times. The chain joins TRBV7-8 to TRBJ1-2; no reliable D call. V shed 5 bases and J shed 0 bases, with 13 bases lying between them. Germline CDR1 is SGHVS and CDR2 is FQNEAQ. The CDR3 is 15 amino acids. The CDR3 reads CASSPEALANYGYTF. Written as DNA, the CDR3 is TGTGCCAGCAGCCCGGAGGCGTTAGCTAACTATGGCTACACCTTC.

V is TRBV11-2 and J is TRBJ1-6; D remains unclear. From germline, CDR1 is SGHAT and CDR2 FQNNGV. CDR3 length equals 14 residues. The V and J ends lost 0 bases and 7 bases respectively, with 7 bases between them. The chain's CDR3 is CASSLEQINSPLHF. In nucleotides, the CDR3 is TGTGCCAGCAGCTTAGAACAGATCAATTCACCCCTCCACTTT.

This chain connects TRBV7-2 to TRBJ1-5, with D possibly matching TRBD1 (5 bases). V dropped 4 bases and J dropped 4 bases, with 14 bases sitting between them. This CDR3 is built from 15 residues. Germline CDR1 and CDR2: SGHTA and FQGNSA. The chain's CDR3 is CASSSGWGGNQPQHF. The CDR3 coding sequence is TGTGCCAGCAGCTCCGGATGGGGGGGGAATCAGCCCCAGCATTTT.

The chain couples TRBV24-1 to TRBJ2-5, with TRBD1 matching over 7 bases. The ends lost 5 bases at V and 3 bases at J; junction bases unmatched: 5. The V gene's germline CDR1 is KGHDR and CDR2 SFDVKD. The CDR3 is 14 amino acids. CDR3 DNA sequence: TGTGCCACCAGTGGGGTGGGACAGAAAGAGACCCAGTACTTC. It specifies CATSGVGQKETQYF.

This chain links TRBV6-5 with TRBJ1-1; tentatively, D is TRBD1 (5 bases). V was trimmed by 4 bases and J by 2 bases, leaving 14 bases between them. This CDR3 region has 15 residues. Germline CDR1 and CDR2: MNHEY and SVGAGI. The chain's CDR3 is CASSLNRILNTEAFF. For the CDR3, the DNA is TGTGCCAGCAGTTTAAACAGGATCCTAAACACTGAAGCTTTCTTT.

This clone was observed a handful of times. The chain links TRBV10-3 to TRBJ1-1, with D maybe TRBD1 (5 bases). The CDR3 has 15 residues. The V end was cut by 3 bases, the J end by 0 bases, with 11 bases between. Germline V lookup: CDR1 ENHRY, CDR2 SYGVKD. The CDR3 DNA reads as TGTGCCATCAGTGAAGCTTACAGGATGAACACTGAAGCTTTCTTT. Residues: CAISEAYRMNTEAFF.

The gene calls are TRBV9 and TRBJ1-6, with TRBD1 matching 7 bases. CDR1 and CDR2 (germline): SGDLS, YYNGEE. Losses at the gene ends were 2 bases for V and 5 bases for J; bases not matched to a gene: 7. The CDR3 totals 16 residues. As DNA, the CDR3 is TGTGCCAGCAGCGTGGGACAGCTACCAAATAATTCACCCCTCCACTTT. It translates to CASSVGQLPNNSPLHF.

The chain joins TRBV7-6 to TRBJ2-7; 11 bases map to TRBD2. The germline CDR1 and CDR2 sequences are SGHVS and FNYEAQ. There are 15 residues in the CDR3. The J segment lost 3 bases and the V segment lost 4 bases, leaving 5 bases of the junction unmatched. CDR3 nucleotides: TGTGCCAGCAGCTCTTCGACTAGCGGGGACTACGAGCAGTACTTC. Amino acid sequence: CASSSSTSGDYEQYF.

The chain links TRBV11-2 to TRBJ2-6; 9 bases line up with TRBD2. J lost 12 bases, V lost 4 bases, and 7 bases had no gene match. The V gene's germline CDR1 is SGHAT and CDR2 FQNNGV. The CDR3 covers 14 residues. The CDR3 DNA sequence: TGTGCCAGCAGCTACGTGGCTAGCGGGGCCGTCCTGACTTTC. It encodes CASSYVASGAVLTF.

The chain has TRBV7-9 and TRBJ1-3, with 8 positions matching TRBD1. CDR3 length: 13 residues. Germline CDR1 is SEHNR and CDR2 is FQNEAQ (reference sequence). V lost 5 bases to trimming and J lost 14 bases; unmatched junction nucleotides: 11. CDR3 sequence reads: CASSPQRGQAVYF. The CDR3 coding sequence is TGTGCCAGCAGCCCTCAAAGGGGACAGGCAGTATATTTT.